This T cell receptor beta chain was found in a study of blood T cell repertoires in COVID-19. Study as a whole: Collection of acute and convalescent COVID-19 samples took place in the United States, Italy and Spain. PBMCs, B-cell-depleted T cells, or T cells were the source of the cDNA or gDNA that made up the material.

Methods used by the authors: Reference gene primer amplification gave nucleated cell count estimates. The repertoire was sequenced with immunoSEQ multiplex PCR; TCRdb's copy has only in-frame clones and lacks some. The V and J calls and clone size come from that table; D and trimming were worked out from the DNA. In the table there are some 270,000 clones, 80% to 90% of which are singletons. The CDR3 loop spans 17 amino acids. V shed 3 bases and J 3 bases; nucleotides not matched to a gene: 12. From germline, CDR1 is MNHEY and CDR2 SMNVEV (reference sequence). This chain links TRBV27 with TRBJ1-1; TRBD1 matches 8 bases. Material: peripheral blood. This sequence originates from a woman aged 70-85 years with acute or convalescent COVID-19. CDR3 DNA: TGTGCCAGCAGTTTCGTCTACAGGGGGATACCACACACTGAAGCTTTCTTT. As protein: CASSFVYRGIPHTEAFF.